This section outlines one TCR beta chain sequence together with its context. The sample belongs to a study of T cell changes during pregnancy in multiple sclerosis. The V and J ends lost 3 bases and 3 bases, in that order; junction bases with no gene match: 10. The germline CDR1 and CDR2 sequences are SGHAT and FQNNGV. CDR3 size: 17 residues. Sequencing was performed with immunoSEQ multiplex PCR; in TCRdb, only in-frame clones are kept and a portion is missing. The repertoire holds tens of thousands of clones, with 91% as singletons. The V gene is TRBV11-2, the J gene TRBJ2-3; 9 bases are shared with TRBD2. This TCR was sampled from a female donor in good health, enrolled as a control in a pregnancy study. This specimen was peripheral blood, taken after pregnancy. The CDR3 spells CASSFGGGALRTDTQYF. The CDR3 coding sequence is TGTGCCAGCAGCTTCGGCGGGGGGGCCTTAAGGACAGATACGCAGTATTTT.